Below, 30 T cell receptor beta chains from the same sample are listed, as sequenced in a study of vaccination and CD4 T cells after COVID-19. Their target antigens are unknown. This sample's time point: late sampling 161 to 241 days after vaccination in three convalescent patients. Treatment in this sample: approximately 10-day PBMC culture with coronavirus spike peptide pools or control peptides (ViraFEST assay). Scientists ran DNA taken from cultured CD4+ T cells through the Oncomine TCR Beta short-read assay for sequencing. Each CDR3 protein gets one entry after TCRdb re-called the PCR reads with MiXCR. The top ten clones hold more than 10% of a sample with tens of thousands of distinct CDR3 sequences, 46% of them seen once. Source: CD4+ T cells from blood, cultured in vitro, taken about 7 months after SARS-CoV-2 vaccination. Receptor source: a human donor who had recovered from COVID-19.

This clonotype appeared a few times. This chain joins TRBV20-1 and TRBJ2-3, with D perhaps matching TRBD1 or TRBD2 (5 bases each). V was shortened by 3 bases and J by 5 bases, with 18 bases between the two germline ends. CDR1 DFQATT and CDR2 SNEGSKA come from the germline V gene (reference sequence). The CDR3 contains 15 residues. The DNA for the CDR3 is TGCAGTGCTAGCCGCTTGGGGACGGGGATAGATACGCAGTATTTT. It yields the protein CSASRLGTGIDTQYF.

V and J are TRBV11-2 and TRBJ1-2; D is perhaps TRBD1 (6 bases). Germline V lookup: CDR1 SGHAT, CDR2 FQNNGV. CDR3 length: 15 amino acids. V dropped 1 base and J dropped 2 bases, with 11 bases sitting between them. CDR3 sequence (DNA): TGTGCCAGCAGCTTAGGGGGGGGGACAAACTATGGCTACACCTTC. Amino acid sequence: CASSLGGGTNYGYTF.

The chain recombines TRBV7-9 with TRBJ1-2; 9 nucleotides agree with TRBD1. The CDR3 has 16 amino acids. The germline CDR1 and CDR2 sequences are SEHNR and FQNEAQ (reference sequence). V lost 4 bases to trimming and J lost 4 bases; unmatched junction nucleotides: 10. CDR3 residues: CASSYGTGPPTYGYTF. The DNA for the CDR3 is TGTGCCAGCAGCTACGGGACAGGGCCGCCCACCTATGGCTACACCTTC.

In nucleotides, the CDR3 is TGTGCCAGCAGCTTAATAGGGGGCGCCCCCTATGGCTACACCTTC. Translated: CASSLIGGAPYGYTF. The chain is built from TRBV7-3 and TRBJ1-2; 7 nucleotides agree with TRBD1. Trimming took 1 base from V and 4 from J; bases not matched to a gene: 6. The V gene's germline CDR1 is SGHTA and CDR2 FQGTGA. CDR3 size: 15 residues.

The rearrangement uses TRBV20-1 and TRBJ2-3, with TRBD2 identical over 13 bases. The CDR3 is made up of 17 amino acids. Germline loops: CDR1 DFQATT, CDR2 SNEGSKA (reference sequence). Trimming took 5 bases from V and 0 from J; bases not matched to a gene: 8. The CDR3 protein is CSAELAGGRWSTDTQYF. The CDR3 DNA follows: TGCAGTGCTGAACTAGCGGGAGGGCGTTGGAGCACAGATACGCAGTATTTT.

This clonotype was observed a handful of times. J is TRBJ1-2 and V is TRBV27, with 7 bases that match TRBD1. With V trimmed by 6 bases and J by 5 bases, 6 bases remained unmatched. Per the germline V gene, CDR1 is MNHEY and CDR2 is SMNVEV (reference sequence). CDR3 length equals 13 residues. CDR3 amino acids: CASRRTGGYGYTF. The CDR3 DNA sequence: TGTGCCAGCAGACGGACAGGAGGATATGGCTACACCTTC.

The chain employs TRBV27 and TRBJ2-7; 9 nucleotides align to TRBD1. CDR1 and CDR2 (germline): MNHEY, SMNVEV (reference sequence). Trimming removed 7 bases from V and 4 bases from J; junction bases left unmatched: 14. The CDR3 runs 16 residues. The CDR3 DNA follows: TGTGCCAGCAAGCCGGGCCGGGGACAGGGAGGGTACGAGCAGTACTTC. It is translated as CASKPGRGQGGYEQYF.

The CDR3 loop is CASSLEVQETQYF. As DNA, the CDR3 is TGCGCCAGCAGCTTGGAGGTCCAAGAGACCCAGTACTTC. The V gene is TRBV5-1, the J gene TRBJ2-5; D uncertain. The CDR3 is 13 amino acids. Germline V gives CDR1 SGHRS, CDR2 YFSETQ. V was shortened by 0 bases and J by 1 base, with 4 bases between the two germline ends.

This clonotype was observed once. The chain has TRBV18 and TRBJ1-6; 8 nucleotides line up with TRBD1. J lost 9 bases, V lost 8 bases, and 6 bases had no gene match. The CDR3 runs 13 residues. In germline, CDR1 is KGHSH, CDR2 LQKENI. CDR3 sequence: CASTQGASSPLHF. As DNA, the CDR3 is TGTGCCAGCACGCAGGGGGCAAGTTCACCCCTCCACTTT.

The gene calls are TRBV20-1 and TRBJ2-7, with unresolved D. The length of the CDR3 is 12 residues. Germline CDR1 DFQATT, CDR2 SNEGSKA (reference sequence). The V end lost 5 bases, the J end lost 2 bases, and 10 bases lay between the germline ends. The CDR3 region is CSASDKTYEQYF. The DNA for the CDR3 is TGCAGTGCTTCCGACAAGACCTACGAGCAGTACTTC.

Here the CDR3 reads CASFYSNQPQHF. The CDR3 DNA follows: TGTGCCAGCTTTTACAGCAATCAGCCCCAGCATTTT. This chain links TRBV6-1 with TRBJ1-5; D ambiguous. The CDR3 has 12 residues. Trimming removed 8 bases at V and 1 base at J, with 6 bases between. The germline V gene encodes CDR1 MNHNS and CDR2 SASEGT.

The J gene is TRBJ2-3, the V gene TRBV20-1, with 10 nucleotides matching TRBD2. The CDR3 is 17 amino acids. Per the germline V gene, CDR1 is DFQATT and CDR2 is SNEGSKA (reference sequence). The ends lost 2 bases at V and 2 bases at J; junction bases unmatched: 10. CDR3 sequence (DNA): TGCAGTGCTAGATGGTTTTCTAGCGGGGGTTACACAGATACGCAGTATTTT. It specifies CSARWFSSGGYTDTQYF.

There are a few counts of this clonotype. This chain links TRBV7-2 with TRBJ1-6; 8 bases fit TRBD1. Germline lookup yields CDR1 SGHTA and CDR2 FQGNSA. The CDR3 is made up of 16 amino acids. V dropped 0 bases and J dropped 5; count of bases not matched to a gene: 3. CDR3 nucleotides: TGTGCCAGCAGCTTAGCCGGACAGGGTAATAATTCACCCCTCCACTTT. Translation: CASSLAGQGNNSPLHF. The full variable domain, in which reference TRBV7-2 and TRBJ1-6 provide the parts outside the CDR3, is GAGVSQSPSNKVTEKGKDVELRCDPISGHTALYWYRQSLGQGLEFLIYFQGNSAPDKSGLPSDRFSAERTGGSVSTLTIQRTQQEDSAVYLCASSLAGQGNNSPLHFGNGTRLTVT.

V and J are TRBV28 and TRBJ2-1, with 13 bases identical to TRBD2. The germline V gene has CDR1 MDHEN and CDR2 SYDVKM. The CDR3 length is 15 residues. V lost 4 bases and J lost 7; bases outside the gene matches: 4. CDR3 nucleotide sequence: TGTGCCAGCAGTTCACTAGCGGGAGGGGTAAATGAGCAGTTCTTC. Protein sequence: CASSSLAGGVNEQFF. The complete variable domain, with remaining parts taken from reference TRBV28 and TRBJ2-1, reads DVKVTQSSRYLVKRTGEKVFLECVQDMDHENMFWYRQDPGLGLRLIYFSYDVKMKEKGDIPEGYSVSREKKERFSLILESASTNQTSMYLCASSSLAGGVNEQFFGPGTRLTVL.

The CDR3 DNA reads TGTGCCAGCAGCCCATCCTACGAGCAGTACTTC. Encoded protein: CASSPSYEQYF. The J gene is TRBJ2-7, the V gene TRBV7-9, with no clear D. The ends were cut back, 5 bases at V and 1 base at J, with 3 bases in the middle. The CDR3 sequence is 11 residues long. The germline V gene encodes CDR1 SEHNR and CDR2 FQNEAQ (reference sequence).

The V call is TRBV6-1, the J call TRBJ1-2, with D perhaps TRBD1 (5 bases). With 5 bases removed from V and 4 bases from J, the gap between germline ends came to 14 bases. The CDR3 consists of 14 residues. The germline V gene encodes CDR1 MNHNS and CDR2 SASEGT. CDR3 sequence reads: CASSPNGGTYGYTF. The CDR3 nucleotides read TGTGCCAGCAGTCCGAACGGGGGGACCTATGGCTACACCTTC.

In this sample, this clonotype turned up a few times. The chain joins TRBV6-1 to TRBJ2-7, with 9 bases that match TRBD1. There are 14 residues in the CDR3. Germline lookup yields CDR1 MNHNS and CDR2 SASEGT. With 6 bases clipped from V and 3 bases from J, the junction kept 6 bases outside the gene matches. This CDR3 reads CASRRQGVSYEQYF. The CDR3 nucleotides read TGTGCCAGCAGACGACAGGGGGTGAGCTACGAGCAGTACTTC.

The V gene is TRBV15, the J gene TRBJ2-7; TRBD1 is a possible D gene (5 bases). V was shortened by 3 bases and J by 3 bases, with 15 bases between the two germline ends. The CDR3 is made up of 15 amino acids. Germline-derived CDR1 and CDR2 are LNHNV and YYDKDF (reference sequence). In DNA, the CDR3 is TGTGCCACCAGCAGGGACAAGCAGGGATACTACGAGCAGTACTTC. Encoded protein: CATSRDKQGYYEQYF.

V and J are TRBV6-5 and TRBJ2-1; 11 nucleotides agree with TRBD2. Germline V gene lookup returns CDR1 MNHEY and CDR2 SVGAGI. The junction had 4 bases not matched to a gene; V was cut back by 4 bases and J by 5 bases. The CDR3 contains 15 residues. The CDR3 DNA reads TGTGCCAGCAGTTCTCTAGCGGGGGGACACAATGAGCAGTTCTTC. As protein: CASSSLAGGHNEQFF.

This clonotype was picked up a small number of times. The chain recombines TRBV6-1 with TRBJ1-2, with 11 bases aligning to TRBD1. With 8 bases clipped from V and 5 bases from J, the junction kept 7 bases outside the gene matches. CDR1 and CDR2 (germline): MNHNS, SASEGT. The CDR3 contains 14 residues. CDR3 DNA sequence: TGTGCCAGCCGGCCCGGACAGGGGGCGTATGGCTACACCTTC. It specifies CASRPGQGAYGYTF.

This clonotype was picked up a small number of times. The rearrangement joins TRBV20-1 to TRBJ1-1; tentative D call: TRBD1 (5 bases). The germline gives CDR1 DFQATT, CDR2 SNEGSKA (reference sequence). The CDR3 loop spans 15 amino acids. V was shortened by 5 bases and J by 0 bases, with 16 bases between the two germline ends. This CDR3 is CSAVTDVPMNTEAFF. CDR3 DNA: TGCAGTGCTGTGACAGATGTCCCTATGAACACTGAAGCTTTCTTT.

The rearrangement links TRBV27 to TRBJ1-2; D is ambiguous. The CDR3 has 13 residues. V was shortened by 6 bases and J by 4 bases, with 12 bases between the two germline ends. Germline values: CDR1 MNHEY, CDR2 SMNVEV (reference sequence). CDR3 sequence reads: CASRFTSGYGYTF. The CDR3 bases are TGTGCCAGCAGGTTTACGTCCGGCTATGGCTACACCTTC.

This clonotype was observed a handful of times. The chain recombines TRBV20-1 with TRBJ1-5, with a possible D match to TRBD1 (5 bases). This CDR3 has 13 residues. V lost 6 bases and J lost 0, with 9 bases in between. Germline V CDR1 and CDR2: DFQATT, SNEGSKA (reference sequence). CDR3 sequence (DNA): TGCAGTGCAATGGGGGATAGCAATCAGCCCCAGCATTTT. Its protein is CSAMGDSNQPQHF.

This clonotype came up a few times. The rearrangement links TRBV7-2 to TRBJ2-3; 9 bases map to TRBD1. V trimming: 3 bases; J trimming: 4 bases; junction bases outside the gene matches: 2. Germline lookup yields CDR1 SGHTA and CDR2 FQGNSA. This CDR3 has 14 amino acids. The CDR3 DNA reads as TGTGCCAGCAGCTTCGACAGGGGGGCAGATACGCAGTATTTT. Translated, it gives CASSFDRGADTQYF.

V usage is TRBV10-3 and J usage is TRBJ2-7; D is possibly TRBD1 or TRBD2 (5 bases each). Germline values: CDR1 ENHRY, CDR2 SYGVKD. The CDR3 consists of 13 residues. The germline V and J ends were trimmed by 4 bases and 5 bases, with 12 bases remaining between them. The CDR3 loop is CAISGLGDDEQYF. CDR3 nucleotide sequence: TGTGCCATCAGTGGTCTAGGGGACGACGAGCAGTACTTC.

In its sample, this clonotype was seen a few times. The CDR3 nucleotides are TGTGCCACCAGTGACAGTGGGCGGACTGAAGCTTTCTTT. This translates into CATSDSGRTEAFF. The chain recombines TRBV24-1 with TRBJ1-1; D remains ambiguous. V was pared by 4 bases and J by 5 bases, with 10 bases between. Germline CDR1 and CDR2: KGHDR and SFDVKD. The CDR3 contains 13 residues.

This rearrangement joins TRBV27 to TRBJ2-7, with 8 bases identical to TRBD1. Trimming took 5 bases from V and 4 from J; bases not matched to a gene: 10. Germline CDR1 is MNHEY and CDR2 is SMNVEV (reference sequence). CDR3 length: 15 amino acids. For the CDR3, the DNA is TGTGCCAGCAGTCAGGAGACAGGGGCCCCTTACGAGCAGTACTTC. The encoded protein is CASSQETGAPYEQYF.

Of note for this clonotype: The junction shows a germline mismatch at one end, possibly a read error. The gene calls are TRBV19 and TRBJ2-3; TRBD1 agrees at 7 bases. The germline V gene has CDR1 LNHDA and CDR2 SQIVND (reference sequence). The CDR3 loop spans 12 amino acids. The CDR3, as DNA: TGTGCCAGTAGTACAAGGACAGGTACGCAGTATTTT. This codes for CASSTRTGTQYF.

This clonotype is classed as medium-sized. The DNA is left out, because the CDR3 cannot be placed on it with certainty; the CDR3 is given as TCRdb lists it. This chain links TRBV7-5 with TRBJ2-5. TRBV7-5 counts as a pseudogene. The CDR3 sequence runs 19 residues, both termini included. CDR3 protein: CISVPEAPTPRGTEETQYF.

J is TRBJ1-2 and V is TRBV20-1; 7 nucleotides line up with TRBD1. Looked up from germline, CDR1 is DFQATT and CDR2 is SNEGSKA (reference sequence). There are 12 residues in the CDR3. The trim removed 3 bases at V and 4 bases at J, leaving 2 bases unmatched. The CDR3 spells CSASRDSYGYTF. The CDR3 DNA reads as TGCAGTGCTAGTAGGGACAGCTATGGCTACACCTTC.